These 22 T cell receptor beta chains originate from one sample sequenced in a study of T-cell memory formation after mild COVID-19. TCRdb fed the 5' RACE reads into MiXCR, producing one record per CDR3 protein. The sample holds 50,000 or so distinct CDR3 sequences, around 9.7% seen once. Sequences were obtained from PBMCs or a T cell subset sorted from them (not recorded which). The receptor source for this set is an adult woman who had mild COVID-19 (a few samples of this study predate the infection). Cell type and time point are not known.

Points on this clonotype: Being one base from a much bigger clone, this may be a read error. This rearrangement joins TRBV9 to TRBJ2-7, with D possibly called TRBD1 or TRBD2 (7 bases each). The CDR3 sequence is 12 residues long. From germline, CDR1 is SGDLS and CDR2 YYNGEE. The CDR3 DNA reads as TGTGCCATCAGCGGGACAGCCTACGAGCAGTACTTC. It encodes CAISGTAYEQYF.

The V and J genes are TRBV5-6 and TRBJ1-2; unclear D gene. The germline V and J ends were trimmed by 4 bases and 3 bases, with 16 bases remaining between them. The germline gives CDR1 SGHDT, CDR2 YYEEEE. The CDR3 loop spans 15 amino acids. CDR3 protein: CASSRARRLDYGYTF. The CDR3 region has the DNA TGTGCCAGCAGCAGGGCCAGGCGTCTCGACTATGGCTACACCTTC.

The V and J genes are TRBV20-1 and TRBJ2-7; 9 nucleotides agree with TRBD1. V was pared by 3 bases and J by 0 bases, with 6 bases of the junction left unmatched. This CDR3 region has 15 residues. Germline CDR1 is DFQATT and CDR2 is SNEGSKA (reference sequence). DNA of the CDR3: TGCAGTGCTAGCGTACAGGGGGCCACCTCCTACGAGCAGTACTTC. This gives the protein CSASVQGATSYEQYF.

This clonotype appeared many times. The gene calls are TRBV11-2 and TRBJ2-3; 7 bases map to TRBD2. With 3 bases clipped from V and 0 bases from J, the junction kept 6 bases outside the gene matches. Germline V gives CDR1 SGHAT, CDR2 FQNNGV. The CDR3 has 16 residues. The CDR3 bases are TGTGCCAGCAGCTTGGGGGGGACCCCTAGCACAGATACGCAGTATTTT. Translated, it gives CASSLGGTPSTDTQYF.

This clonotype was found a few times. This chain links TRBV24-1 with TRBJ2-3, with 8 positions matching TRBD2. Germline lookup yields CDR1 KGHDR and CDR2 SFDVKD. The CDR3 is made up of 14 amino acids. The V and J ends lost 0 bases and 5 bases, in that order; junction bases with no gene match: 0. The CDR3 loop is CATSDLRGGDTQYF. CDR3 coding DNA: TGTGCCACCAGTGATTTGCGGGGGGGAGATACGCAGTATTTT.

This clonotype was detected a few times. This chain uses TRBV6-1 with TRBJ2-5; D is possibly TRBD2 (5 bases). Germline CDR1 and CDR2: MNHNS and SASEGT. This CDR3 region has 15 residues. V was cut by 3 bases and J by 4 bases, with 15 bases left in between. The CDR3 DNA is TGTGCCAGCAGTGAGGTAGCCGGGATTCGAGAGACCCAGTACTTC. It yields the protein CASSEVAGIRETQYF.

This clonotype came up a few times. This chain links TRBV2 with TRBJ2-1; no definite D call. The CDR3 is made up of 16 amino acids. Trimming took 3 bases from V and 6 from J, leaving 18 bases between them. Germline CDR1 is SNHLY and CDR2 is FYNNEI. CDR3 amino acids: CASSESVVGFLNEQFF. The CDR3 nucleotides read TGTGCCAGCAGTGAGTCGGTAGTCGGGTTTCTCAATGAGCAGTTCTTC.

This clonotype has a count of ten or more. The J gene is TRBJ2-1, the V gene TRBV27; 8 bases agree with TRBD1. The V gene end was trimmed by 2 bases and the J gene end by 3 bases; junction bases not matched to a gene: 3. CDR3 length: 15 amino acids. CDR1 is MNHEY, CDR2 SMNVEV, per germline (reference sequence). CDR3 amino acids: CASSLQGAVYNEQFF. In DNA, the CDR3 is TGTGCCAGCAGTTTACAGGGGGCGGTCTACAATGAGCAGTTCTTC.

V is TRBV3-1 and J is TRBJ2-7; 14 bases align to TRBD2. CDR1 is LGHDT and CDR2 is YNNKEL in the germline V gene (reference sequence). This CDR3 has 14 residues. V shed 5 bases and J 7 bases; nucleotides not matched to a gene: 4. CDR3 bases: TGTGCCAGCAGCGGGACTAGCGGGGGTGGGGAGCAGTACTTC. Translation: CASSGTSGGGEQYF.

This clonotype was counted many times. The CDR3 reads CASSIRQGSDTSGYTF. The DNA for the CDR3 is TGTGCCAGTAGTATCCGTCAAGGATCCGATACGTCCGGCTACACCTTC. The chain is built from TRBV19 and TRBJ1-2; no clear D. The CDR3 runs to 16 residues. CDR1 and CDR2 from the germline V gene are LNHDA and SQIVND (reference sequence). V shed 3 bases and J shed 8 bases, with 22 bases lying between them.

The chain joins TRBV7-9 to TRBJ1-2; maybe TRBD1 (6 bases). Trimming stripped 2 bases from V and 7 bases from J, with 14 bases between. Germline values: CDR1 SEHNR, CDR2 FQNEAQ (reference sequence). The CDR3 runs 14 residues. In DNA form, the CDR3 reads TGTGCCAGCAGCTTAATGCGGGGGGGCCGTGGCTACACCTTC. Its protein is CASSLMRGGRGYTF.

The chain carries TRBV20-1 and TRBJ2-5, with a weak D call TRBD2 (7 bases). This CDR3 contains 14 residues. The germline CDR1 and CDR2 sequences are DFQATT and SNEGSKA (reference sequence). V shed 2 bases and J shed 5 bases, with 15 bases lying between them. CDR3 DNA sequence: TGCAGTGCTAGAATTCCCGGGGGGCAGGAGACCCAGTACTTC. Protein product: CSARIPGGQETQYF.

The chain uses TRBV20-1 and TRBJ1-2; the D gene is possibly TRBD1 (5 bases). This CDR3 is built from 12 residues. The V gene lost 4 bases and the J gene lost 4 bases, with 10 bases spanning the gap. CDR1 and CDR2 (germline): DFQATT, SNEGSKA (reference sequence). The CDR3 here is CSATGTAYGYTF. CDR3 DNA sequence: TGCAGTGCTACAGGGACGGCCTATGGCTACACCTTC.

This clonotype was observed a few times. The chain joins TRBV11-2 to TRBJ1-2; 9 positions agree with TRBD1. The V and J ends lost 4 bases and 4 bases, in that order; junction bases with no gene match: 4. The CDR3 length is 14 residues. CDR1 SGHAT and CDR2 FQNNGV come from the germline V gene. In DNA, the CDR3 is TGTGCCAGCAGCTCCGGGACAGGGAGCTATGGCTACACCTTC. Translation gives CASSSGTGSYGYTF.

This chain connects TRBV9 to TRBJ2-6; D is undetermined. The CDR3 sequence is 15 residues long. CDR1 and CDR2 from the germline V gene are SGDLS and YYNGEE. V dropped 0 bases and J dropped 5 bases, with 9 bases sitting between them. The DNA of the CDR3 is TGTGCCAGCAGCGTAGAGGGTACTTGGGCCAACGTCCTGACTTTC. This sequence encodes CASSVEGTWANVLTF. The whole variable domain, filled in from reference TRBV9 and TRBJ2-6, reads DSGVTQTPKHLITATGQRVTLRCSPRSGDLSVYWYQQSLDQGLQFLIQYYNGEERAKGNILERFSAQQFPDLHSELNLSSLELGDSALYFCASSVEGTWANVLTFGAGSRLTVL.

This chain joins TRBV2 and TRBJ1-2; D not certain. Trimming shortened V by 4 bases and J by 5 bases, and 8 bases separated the two germline ends. This CDR3 region has 12 residues. Germline CDR1 is SNHLY and CDR2 is FYNNEI. The CDR3 DNA is TGTGCCAGCAGTGCCAAGGGATATGGCTACACCTTC. Protein sequence: CASSAKGYGYTF.

This clonotype was seen repeatedly, ten times or more. The chain joins TRBV6-6 to TRBJ2-7; D is unclear. The CDR3 totals 12 residues. Germline V gene sequence: CDR1 MNHNY, CDR2 SVGAGI (reference sequence). V was pared by 8 bases and J by 8 bases, with 16 bases between. The CDR3 spells CASSPSAQKQYF. The CDR3 nucleotides read TGTGCCAGCTCCCCCTCCGCTCAGAAGCAGTACTTC.

This clonotype was seen only a few times. V usage is TRBV5-1 and J usage is TRBJ2-1; D perhaps matches TRBD2 (6 bases). CDR3 length: 14 residues. The ends were cut back, 0 bases at V and 4 bases at J, with 8 bases in the middle. The germline CDR1 and CDR2 sequences are SGHRS and YFSETQ. This chain's CDR3 is CASSLGGGYNEQFF. CDR3 DNA sequence: TGCGCCAGCAGCTTGGGGGGAGGATACAATGAGCAGTTCTTC.

J is TRBJ2-1 and V is TRBV5-6; no reliable D call. This CDR3 comprises 11 residues. The germline V gene encodes CDR1 SGHDT and CDR2 YYEEEE. The V gene lost 4 bases and the J gene lost 8 bases, with 7 bases spanning the gap. DNA for the CDR3: TGTGCCAGCAGCCTTACGGATGAGCAGTTCTTC. It is translated as CASSLTDEQFF.

This clonotype came up a few times. The chain couples TRBV5-5 to TRBJ1-6, with 9 nucleotides matching TRBD1. The germline CDR1 and CDR2 sequences are SGHKS and YYEKEE (reference sequence). Trimming cost V 0 bases and J 10 bases; bases outside gene matches: 14. The length of the CDR3 is 18 residues. The CDR3 DNA reads TGTGCCAGCAGCTTGGAATCTCCCGGGACAGGGTTCCGCTCACCCCTCCACTTT. Its translation: CASSLESPGTGFRSPLHF.

V and J are TRBV5-1 and TRBJ2-2; the match to TRBD1 covers 7 bases. CDR1 is SGHRS and CDR2 is YFSETQ in the germline V gene. The trim removed 1 base at V and 6 bases at J, leaving 0 bases unmatched. The CDR3 contains 13 residues. The CDR3 spells CASSLTGAGELFF. Written as DNA, the CDR3 is TGCGCCAGCAGCTTGACAGGGGCCGGGGAGCTGTTTTTT.

The chain links TRBV25-1 to TRBJ2-2; TRBD1 might be the D (6 bases). Trimming pared 5 bases from V and 5 bases from J, leaving 12 bases between. The CDR3 extends over 14 amino acids. Germline V gene sequence: CDR1 MGHDK, CDR2 SYGVNS. CDR3 nucleotide sequence: TGTGCCAGCAGTCGATACACAGGGACCGGGGAGCTGTTTTTT. The encoded protein is CASSRYTGTGELFF.